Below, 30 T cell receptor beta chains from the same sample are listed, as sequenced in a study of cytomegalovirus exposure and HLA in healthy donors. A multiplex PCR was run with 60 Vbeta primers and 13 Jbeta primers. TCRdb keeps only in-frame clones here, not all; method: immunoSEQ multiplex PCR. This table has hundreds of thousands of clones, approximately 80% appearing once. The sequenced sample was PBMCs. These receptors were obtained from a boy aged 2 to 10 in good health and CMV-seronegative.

The CDR3 DNA follows: TGTGCCAGCAGCGCCAGGGGGCGTTACGAGCAGTACTTC. Encoded protein: CASSARGRYEQYF. The chain uses TRBV25-1 and TRBJ2-7; 8 bases line up with TRBD1. This CDR3 region has 13 residues. V shed 6 bases, J shed 4 bases, and the junction held 5 bases outside the gene matches. The germline V gene has CDR1 MGHDK and CDR2 SYGVNS.

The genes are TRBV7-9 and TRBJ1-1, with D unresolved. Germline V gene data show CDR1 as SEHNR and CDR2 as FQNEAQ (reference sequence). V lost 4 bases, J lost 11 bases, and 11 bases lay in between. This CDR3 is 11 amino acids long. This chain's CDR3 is CASSSRVRAFF. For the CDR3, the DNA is TGTGCCAGCAGCTCCCGAGTCCGGGCTTTCTTT.

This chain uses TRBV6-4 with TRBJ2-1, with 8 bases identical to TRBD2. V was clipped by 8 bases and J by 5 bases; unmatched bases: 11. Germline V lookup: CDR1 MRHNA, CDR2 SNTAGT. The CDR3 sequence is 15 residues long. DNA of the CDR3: TGTGCCAGCCCTCTCCCGGGACTAGAGGACAATGAGCAGTTCTTC. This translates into CASPLPGLEDNEQFF.

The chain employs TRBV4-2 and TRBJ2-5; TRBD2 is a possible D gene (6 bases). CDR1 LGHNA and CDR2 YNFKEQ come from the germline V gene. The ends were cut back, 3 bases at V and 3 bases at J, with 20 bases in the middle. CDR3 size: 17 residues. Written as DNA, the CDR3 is TGTGCCAGCAGCCACGACGGAGGGCTAGCGAATGAAGAGACCCAGTACTTC. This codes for CASSHDGGLANEETQYF.

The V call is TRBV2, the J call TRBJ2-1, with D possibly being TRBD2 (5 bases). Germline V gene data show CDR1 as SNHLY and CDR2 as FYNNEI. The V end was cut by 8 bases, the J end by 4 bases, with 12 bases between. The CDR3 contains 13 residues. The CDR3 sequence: CASGLTVYNEQFF. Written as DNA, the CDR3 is TGTGCCAGCGGACTGACGGTGTACAATGAGCAGTTCTTC.

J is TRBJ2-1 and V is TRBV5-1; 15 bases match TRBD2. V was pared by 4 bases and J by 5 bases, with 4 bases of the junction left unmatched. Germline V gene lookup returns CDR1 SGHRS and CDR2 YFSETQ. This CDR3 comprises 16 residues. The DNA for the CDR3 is TGCGCCAGCAGCCTAGGACTAGCGGGAGGGGACAATGAGCAGTTCTTC. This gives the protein CASSLGLAGGDNEQFF.

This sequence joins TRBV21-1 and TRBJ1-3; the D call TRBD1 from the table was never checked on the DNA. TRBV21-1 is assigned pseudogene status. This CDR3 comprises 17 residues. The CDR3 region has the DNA TGTGCCAGCAGCAACTTCCGTTACAGGGGCCCCGGAAACACCATATATTTT. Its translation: CASSNFRYRGPGNTIYF.

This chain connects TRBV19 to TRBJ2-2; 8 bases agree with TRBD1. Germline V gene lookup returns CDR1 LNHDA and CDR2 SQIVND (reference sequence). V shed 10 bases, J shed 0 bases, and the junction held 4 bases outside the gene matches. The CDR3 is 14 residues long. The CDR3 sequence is CATATGANTGELFF. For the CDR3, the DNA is TGTGCCACTGCGACAGGGGCGAACACCGGGGAGCTGTTTTTT.

The CDR3 DNA follows: TGTGCCAGTAGTCTACAGGTCTCTGGAAACACCATATATTTT. Encoded protein: CASSLQVSGNTIYF. The chain is built from TRBV19 and TRBJ1-3, with D possibly TRBD1 on 5 matching bases. Trimming took off 5 bases at V and 0 bases at J, with 8 bases between the two ends. Germline CDR1 is LNHDA and CDR2 is SQIVND (reference sequence). The CDR3 is 14 amino acids.

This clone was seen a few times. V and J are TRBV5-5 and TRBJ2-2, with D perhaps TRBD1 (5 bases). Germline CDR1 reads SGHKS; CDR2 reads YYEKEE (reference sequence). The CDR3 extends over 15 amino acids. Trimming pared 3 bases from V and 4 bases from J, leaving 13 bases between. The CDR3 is CASSSLQGSTGELFF. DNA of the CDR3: TGTGCCAGCAGCTCCCTCCAGGGCTCCACCGGGGAGCTGTTTTTT.

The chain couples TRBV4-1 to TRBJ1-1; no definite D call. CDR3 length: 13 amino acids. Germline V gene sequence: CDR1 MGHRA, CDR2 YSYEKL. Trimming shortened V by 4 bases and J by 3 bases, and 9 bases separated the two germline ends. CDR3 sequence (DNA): TGCGCCAGCAGCCCCGTCGAGGACACTGAAGCTTTCTTT. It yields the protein CASSPVEDTEAFF.

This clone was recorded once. For the CDR3, the DNA is TGTGCCAGCAGCCCTACAGGGACCATGGGGGCTTTCTTT. Translating gives CASSPTGTMGAFF. V usage is TRBV7-3 and J usage is TRBJ1-1; TRBD1 might be the D (6 bases). There are 13 residues in the CDR3. The germline V gene has CDR1 SGHTA and CDR2 FQGTGA. V was cut by 5 bases and J by 11 bases, with 18 bases left in between.

This CDR3 is CASSWGRPSADTDTQYF. The CDR3 nucleotides are TGCGCCAGCAGCTGGGGCCGGCCTAGCGCAGACACAGATACGCAGTATTTT. The chain is built from TRBV5-1 and TRBJ2-3; possible D gene TRBD2, 6 bases. The CDR3 is 17 residues long. Germline V gives CDR1 SGHRS, CDR2 YFSETQ. Trimming cost V 3 bases and J 2 bases, with 19 bases left between them.

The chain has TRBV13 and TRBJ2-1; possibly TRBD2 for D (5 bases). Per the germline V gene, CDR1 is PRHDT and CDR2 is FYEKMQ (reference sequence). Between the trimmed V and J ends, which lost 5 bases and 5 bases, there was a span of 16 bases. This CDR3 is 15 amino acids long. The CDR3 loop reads CASSPRTLKDNEQFF. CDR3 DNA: TGTGCCAGCAGCCCGCGGACTCTTAAAGACAATGAGCAGTTCTTC.

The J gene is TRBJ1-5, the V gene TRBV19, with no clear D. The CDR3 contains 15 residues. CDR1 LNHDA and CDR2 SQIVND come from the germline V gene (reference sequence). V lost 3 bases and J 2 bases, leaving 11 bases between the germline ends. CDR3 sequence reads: CASSIGQARNQPQHF. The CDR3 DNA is TGTGCCAGTAGTATTGGGCAGGCCCGCAATCAGCCCCAGCATTTT.

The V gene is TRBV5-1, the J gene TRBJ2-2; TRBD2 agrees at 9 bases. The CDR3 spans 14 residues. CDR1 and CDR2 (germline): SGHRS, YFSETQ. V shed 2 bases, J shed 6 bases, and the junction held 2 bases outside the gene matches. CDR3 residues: CASSLAGGSGELFF. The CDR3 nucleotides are TGCGCCAGCAGCTTAGCGGGAGGTTCCGGGGAGCTGTTTTTT.

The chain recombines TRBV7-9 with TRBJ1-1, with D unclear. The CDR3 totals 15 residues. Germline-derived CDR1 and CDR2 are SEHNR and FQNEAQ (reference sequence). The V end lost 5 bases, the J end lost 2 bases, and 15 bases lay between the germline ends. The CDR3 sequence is CASSPSEPSNTEAFF. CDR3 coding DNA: TGTGCCAGCAGCCCCTCCGAGCCCTCCAACACTGAAGCTTTCTTT.

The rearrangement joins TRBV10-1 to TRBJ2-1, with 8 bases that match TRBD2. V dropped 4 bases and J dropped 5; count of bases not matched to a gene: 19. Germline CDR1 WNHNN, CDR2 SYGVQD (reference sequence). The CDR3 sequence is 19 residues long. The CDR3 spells CASSAPPPGVAGTDNEQFF. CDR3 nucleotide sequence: TGCGCCAGCAGTGCGCCCCCACCTGGAGTAGCGGGGACCGACAATGAGCAGTTCTTC.

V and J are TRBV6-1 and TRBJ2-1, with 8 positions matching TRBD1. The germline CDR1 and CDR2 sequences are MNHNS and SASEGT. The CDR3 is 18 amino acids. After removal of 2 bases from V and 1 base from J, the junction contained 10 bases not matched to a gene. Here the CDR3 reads CASSEYPSDRVSYNEQFF. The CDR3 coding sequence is TGTGCCAGCAGTGAATACCCGTCGGACAGGGTATCCTACAATGAGCAGTTCTTC.

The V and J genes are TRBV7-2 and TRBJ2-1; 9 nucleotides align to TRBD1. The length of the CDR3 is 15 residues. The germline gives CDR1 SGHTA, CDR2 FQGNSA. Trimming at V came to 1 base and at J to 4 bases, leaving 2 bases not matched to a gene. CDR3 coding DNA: TGTGCCAGCAGCTTAGTCGGGACAGGGTACAATGAGCAGTTCTTC. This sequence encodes CASSLVGTGYNEQFF. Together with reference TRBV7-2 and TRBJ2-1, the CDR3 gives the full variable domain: GAGVSQSPSNKVTEKGKDVELRCDPISGHTALYWYRQSLGQGLEFLIYFQGNSAPDKSGLPSDRFSAERTGGSVSTLTIQRTQQEDSAVYLCASSLVGTGYNEQFFGPGTRLTVL.

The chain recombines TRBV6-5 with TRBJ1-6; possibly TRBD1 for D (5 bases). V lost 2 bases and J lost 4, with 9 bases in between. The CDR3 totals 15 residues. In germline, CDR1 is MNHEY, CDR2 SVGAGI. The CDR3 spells CASSYDRSYNSPLHF. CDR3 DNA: TGTGCCAGCAGTTACGACAGATCGTATAATTCACCCCTCCACTTT.

In DNA form, the CDR3 reads TGTGCCTGGAGCTGGGGGGGCGGCAATGAGCAGTTCTTC. Amino acid sequence: CAWSWGGGNEQFF. The V gene is TRBV30, the J gene TRBJ2-1; maybe TRBD2 (7 bases). Germline V gene data show CDR1 as GTSNPN and CDR2 as SVGIG (reference sequence). The CDR3 has 13 amino acids. V lost 3 bases and J 6 bases, leaving 12 bases between the germline ends.

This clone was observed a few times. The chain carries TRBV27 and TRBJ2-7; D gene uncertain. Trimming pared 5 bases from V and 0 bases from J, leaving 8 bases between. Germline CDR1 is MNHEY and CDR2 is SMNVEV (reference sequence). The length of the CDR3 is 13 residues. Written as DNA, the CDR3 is TGTGCCAGCAGTCCACAGAGCTCCTACGAGCAGTACTTC. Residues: CASSPQSSYEQYF.

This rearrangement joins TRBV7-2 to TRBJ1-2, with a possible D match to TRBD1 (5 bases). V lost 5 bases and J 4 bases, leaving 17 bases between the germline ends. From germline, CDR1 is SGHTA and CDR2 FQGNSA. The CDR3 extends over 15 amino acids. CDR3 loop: CASSLPQTDLYGYTF. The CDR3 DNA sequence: TGTGCCAGCAGCCTGCCCCAGACAGACCTCTATGGCTACACCTTC. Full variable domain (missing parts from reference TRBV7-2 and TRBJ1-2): GAGVSQSPSNKVTEKGKDVELRCDPISGHTALYWYRQSLGQGLEFLIYFQGNSAPDKSGLPSDRFSAERTGGSVSTLTIQRTQQEDSAVYLCASSLPQTDLYGYTFGSGTRLTVV.

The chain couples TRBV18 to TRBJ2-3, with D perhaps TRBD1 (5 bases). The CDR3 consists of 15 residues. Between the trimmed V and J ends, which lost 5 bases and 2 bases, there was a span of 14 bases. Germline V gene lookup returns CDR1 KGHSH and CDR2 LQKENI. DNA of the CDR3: TGTGCCAGCTCAGCAGGGATCTCTTCCACAGATACGCAGTATTTT. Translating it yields CASSAGISSTDTQYF.

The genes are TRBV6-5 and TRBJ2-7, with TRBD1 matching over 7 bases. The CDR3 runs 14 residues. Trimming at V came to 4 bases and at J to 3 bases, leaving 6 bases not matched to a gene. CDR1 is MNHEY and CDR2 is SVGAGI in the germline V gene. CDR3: CASSLSPGGYEQYF. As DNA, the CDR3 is TGTGCCAGCAGTTTATCGCCAGGGGGCTACGAGCAGTACTTC.

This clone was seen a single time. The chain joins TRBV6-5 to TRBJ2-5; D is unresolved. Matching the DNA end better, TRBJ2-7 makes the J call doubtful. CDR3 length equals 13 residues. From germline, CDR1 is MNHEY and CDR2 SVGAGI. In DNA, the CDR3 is TGTGCCAGCAGTTACAGGCAGTACTACGAGCAGTACTTC. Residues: CASSYRQYYEQYF.

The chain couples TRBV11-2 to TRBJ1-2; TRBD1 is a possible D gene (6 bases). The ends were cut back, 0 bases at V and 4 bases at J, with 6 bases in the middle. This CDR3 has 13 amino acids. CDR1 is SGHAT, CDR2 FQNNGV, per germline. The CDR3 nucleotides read TGTGCCAGCAGCTTAGAACAGGGCTATGGCTACACCTTC. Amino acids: CASSLEQGYGYTF. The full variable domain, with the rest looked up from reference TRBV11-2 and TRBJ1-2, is EAGVAQSPRYKIIEKRQSVAFWCNPISGHATLYWYQQILGQGPKLLIQFQNNGVVDDSQLPKDRFSAERLKGVDSTLKIQPAKLEDSAVYLCASSLEQGYGYTFGSGTRLTVV.

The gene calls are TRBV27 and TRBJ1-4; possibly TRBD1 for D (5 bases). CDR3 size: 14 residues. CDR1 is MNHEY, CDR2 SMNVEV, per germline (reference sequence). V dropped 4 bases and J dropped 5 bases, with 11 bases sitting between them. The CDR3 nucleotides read TGTGCCAGCAGTTCATACGGGGGGAATGAAAAACTGTTTTTT. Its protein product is CASSSYGGNEKLFF.

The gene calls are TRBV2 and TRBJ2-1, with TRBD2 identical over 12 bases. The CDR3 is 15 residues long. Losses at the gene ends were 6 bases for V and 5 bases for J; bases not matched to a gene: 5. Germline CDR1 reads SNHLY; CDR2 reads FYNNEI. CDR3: CASSRLAGDNNEQFF. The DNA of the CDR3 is TGTGCCAGCAGCCGACTAGCGGGAGATAACAATGAGCAGTTCTTC.